The 32 T cell receptor beta chains given below trace back to one sample, sequenced in a study of cytomegalovirus exposure and HLA in healthy donors. Use of 60 Vbeta and 13 Jbeta primers characterized the PCR. TCRdb's table, derived via immunoSEQ multiplex PCR, lists solely in-frame clones and lacks some. There are just over 150,000 clones in the sample; about 79% occur only once, and more than 0.75% lies in the top ten. Source material: PBMCs. Receptor source: a woman in her forties or fifties in good health and CMV-seropositive.

This sequence joins TRBV13 and TRBJ2-7; tentative D call: TRBD2 (6 bases). CDR3 length: 16 amino acids. Germline lookup yields CDR1 PRHDT and CDR2 FYEKMQ (reference sequence). V lost 2 bases to trimming and J lost 0 bases, with 14 bases between them. CDR3: CASSLIARGSSYEQYF. The CDR3, as DNA: TGTGCCAGCAGCTTAATCGCGCGGGGAAGCTCCTACGAGCAGTACTTC. The variable domain in full, completed from reference TRBV13 and TRBJ2-7, reads AAGVIQSPRHLIKEKRETATLKCYPIPRHDTVYWYQQGPGQDPQFLISFYEKMQSDKGSIPDRFSAQQFSDYHSELNMSSLELGDSALYFCASSLIARGSSYEQYFGPGTRLTVT.

This clone was seen just once. This rearrangement joins TRBV5-6 to TRBJ2-7; 9 positions match TRBD1. CDR3 size: 14 residues. Per the germline V gene, CDR1 is SGHDT and CDR2 is YYEEEE. J was trimmed by 3 bases and V by 6 bases; bases with no gene match: 7. CDR3 in DNA: TGTGCCAGCACCGGACAGGGGAATTTCTACGAGCAGTACTTC. Translation gives CASTGQGNFYEQYF.

The J gene is TRBJ1-5, the V gene TRBV19, with D perhaps TRBD1 (5 bases). Germline V gene data show CDR1 as LNHDA and CDR2 as SQIVND (reference sequence). There are 16 residues in the CDR3. The V and J ends lost 9 bases and 3 bases respectively, with 21 bases between them. CDR3 nucleotide sequence: TGTGCCAGCCGGCGAACTGGGGCAGGGAACAATCAGCCCCAGCATTTT. Protein: CASRRTGAGNNQPQHF.

The chain has TRBV7-8 and TRBJ1-4; 9 bases are a match to TRBD1. Germline V gene lookup returns CDR1 SGHVS and CDR2 FQNEAQ. The junction had 7 bases not matched to a gene; V was cut back by 1 base and J by 10 bases. This CDR3 comprises 15 residues. The DNA of the CDR3 is TGTGCCAGCAGCTTAGGAGGGACAGGGAGCGGAAAACTGTTTTTT. This sequence encodes CASSLGGTGSGKLFF.

This clone has only a few counts. This sequence joins TRBV6-5 and TRBJ2-7, with 7 bases fitting TRBD1. The CDR3 totals 15 residues. Trimming at V came to 0 bases and at J to 3 bases, leaving 5 bases not matched to a gene. CDR1 is MNHEY, CDR2 SVGAGI, per germline. The CDR3 loop is CASSYSRQGIYEQYF. CDR3 in DNA: TGTGCCAGCAGTTACTCGAGACAGGGTATCTACGAGCAGTACTTC.

Only one count was recorded for this clone. The gene calls are TRBV28 and TRBJ2-4; weak D call: TRBD1 (5 bases). Germline-derived CDR1 and CDR2 are MDHEN and SYDVKM. The germline V and J ends were trimmed by 9 bases and 5 bases, with 8 bases remaining between them. This CDR3 has 11 amino acids. The CDR3 nucleotides are TGTGCCAGAGGGGCAGAAAACATTCAGTACTTC. This codes for CARGAENIQYF.

This chain uses TRBV7-2 with TRBJ1-2; D is undetermined. The CDR3 loop spans 12 amino acids. Germline lookup yields CDR1 SGHTA and CDR2 FQGNSA. The ends were cut back, 3 bases at V and 2 bases at J, with 4 bases in the middle. DNA of the CDR3: TGTGCCAGCAGCTTCGGGAACTATGGCTACACCTTC. Encoded protein: CASSFGNYGYTF.

The chain uses TRBV28 and TRBJ2-7, with D tentatively TRBD1 (6 bases). The CDR3 is 13 residues long. V gave up 9 bases and J gave up 3 bases, with 15 bases separating them. The germline CDR1 and CDR2 sequences are MDHEN and SYDVKM. CDR3 sequence: CASKDSSLYEQYF. The CDR3 nucleotides read TGTGCCAGTAAGGACAGTTCTCTCTACGAGCAGTACTTC.

The chain links TRBV10-2 to TRBJ2-7; 8 bases are a match to TRBD2. Germline trimming cut 10 bases from V and 2 bases from J; bases unmatched to any gene: 7. Germline assignment: CDR1 WSHSY and CDR2 SAAADI. The CDR3 extends over 13 amino acids. The CDR3 region is CATRLANAYEQYF. The CDR3, as DNA: TGCGCCACCCGACTAGCGAATGCCTACGAGCAGTACTTC.

The V and J genes are TRBV7-9 and TRBJ2-3, with TRBD2 matching over 9 bases. Germline trimming cut 5 bases from V and 2 bases from J; bases unmatched to any gene: 5. Per the germline V gene, CDR1 is SEHNR and CDR2 is FQNEAQ (reference sequence). This CDR3 spans 15 amino acids. The CDR3 DNA sequence: TGTGCCAGCAGCCGGACTAGCGCGTACACAGATACGCAGTATTTT. Translated: CASSRTSAYTDTQYF.

Only a few counts were recorded for this clone. The rearrangement links TRBV6-6 to TRBJ2-7; TRBD1 matches 7 bases. V gave up 6 bases and J gave up 2 bases; unmatched junction bases: 13. CDR1 and CDR2 from the germline V gene are MNHNY and SVGAGI (reference sequence). This CDR3 is 16 amino acids long. The CDR3 DNA reads as TGTGCCAGCAGGCTGAACCCGACAGGGACGACCTACGAGCAGTACTTC. This translates into CASRLNPTGTTYEQYF.

The V call is TRBV5-8, the J call TRBJ2-5; D not resolved. The CDR3 covers 14 residues. Germline values: CDR1 SGHTS, CDR2 YDEGEE. V was trimmed by 5 bases and J by 2 bases, leaving 13 bases between them. CDR3 amino acids: CASSGRAQQETQYF. Here the CDR3 DNA reads TGTGCCAGCAGTGGCAGAGCGCAGCAAGAGACCCAGTACTTC.

V gene TRBV10-3 combines with J gene TRBJ2-3; TRBD2 might be the D (5 bases). This CDR3 has 16 amino acids. V was cut by 0 bases and J by 0 bases, with 10 bases left in between. Germline values: CDR1 ENHRY, CDR2 SYGVKD. The CDR3 DNA follows: TGTGCCATCAGTGAGTCAGGTCTAGCTAGCACAGATACGCAGTATTTT. Its translation is CAISESGLASTDTQYF.

The chain combines TRBV7-2 with TRBJ2-7; 8 bases map to TRBD2. The CDR3 is 15 amino acids. J gave up 7 bases and V 5 bases, and 13 bases lay outside the gene matches. In germline, CDR1 is SGHTA, CDR2 FQGNSA. CDR3 in amino acids: CASSPQGSGVSEQYF. The DNA for the CDR3 is TGTGCCAGCAGCCCCCAAGGTAGCGGGGTCTCTGAGCAGTACTTC.

The chain has TRBV19 and TRBJ1-2, with 9 positions matching TRBD1. The ends lost 1 base at V and 3 bases at J; junction bases unmatched: 3. CDR3 size: 15 residues. Germline CDR1 reads LNHDA; CDR2 reads SQIVND (reference sequence). The CDR3 DNA follows: TGTGCCAGTAGTATAGCCTGGACAGGGGACTATGGCTACACCTTC. As protein: CASSIAWTGDYGYTF.

The chain joins TRBV6-5 to TRBJ2-3; TRBD2 might be the D (6 bases). CDR1 is MNHEY, CDR2 SVGAGI, per germline. V was clipped by 7 bases and J by 1 base, with 9 bases between them. The CDR3 spans 13 residues. The DNA of the CDR3 is TGTGCCAGCACCCCGGGGGGCACAGATACGCAGTATTTT. Encoded protein: CASTPGGTDTQYF.

The genes are TRBV7-2 and TRBJ2-3, with 8 bases identical to TRBD2. CDR3 size: 16 residues. Germline trimming cut 5 bases from V and 4 bases from J; bases unmatched to any gene: 11. Germline V gene sequence: CDR1 SGHTA, CDR2 FQGNSA. In nucleotides, the CDR3 is TGTGCCAGCAGCCCACAGCCTACTAGCGGCTCAGATACGCAGTATTTT. It yields the protein CASSPQPTSGSDTQYF.

This clone was seen only a few times. The chain links TRBV30 to TRBJ1-4; D unclear. CDR1 and CDR2 from the germline V gene are GTSNPN and SVGIG (reference sequence). CDR3 length: 14 residues. V lost 0 bases and J 8 bases, leaving 13 bases between the germline ends. CDR3 sequence (DNA): TGTGCCTGGAGTGTAGCCCGCGTTGTCGAAAAACTGTTTTTT. Encoded protein: CAWSVARVVEKLFF.

The rearrangement joins TRBV13 to TRBJ1-2; possibly TRBD1 for D (5 bases). Germline CDR1 PRHDT, CDR2 FYEKMQ (reference sequence). This CDR3 has 17 residues. V gave up 0 bases and J gave up 3 bases, with 17 bases separating them. The CDR3 reads CASSLGLQGGQYYGYTF. The CDR3 nucleotides read TGTGCCAGCAGCTTAGGCCTCCAGGGAGGTCAATACTATGGCTACACCTTC.

V gene TRBV5-4 combines with J gene TRBJ2-6; 9 bases match TRBD1. Germline V gene sequence: CDR1 SGHNT, CDR2 YYREEE (reference sequence). V dropped 5 bases and J dropped 0; count of bases not matched to a gene: 12. CDR3 length equals 19 residues. The CDR3 sequence is CASRPGQGGLNSGANVLTF. The DNA for the CDR3 is TGTGCCAGCAGGCCGGGACAGGGTGGTCTTAACTCTGGGGCCAACGTCCTGACTTTC. Full variable domain (remainder filled in from reference TRBV5-4 and TRBJ2-6): ETGVTQSPTHLIKTRGQQVTLRCSSQSGHNTVSWYQQALGQGPQFIFQYYREEENGRGNFPPRFSGLQFPNYSSELNVNALELDDSALYLCASRPGQGGLNSGANVLTFGAGSRLTVL.

The CDR3 reads CASSSDRGLGGYTF. CDR3 bases: TGTGCCAGCAGCTCTGACAGGGGGCTAGGTGGCTACACCTTC. The V call is TRBV28, the J call TRBJ1-2; 10 positions match TRBD1. Trimming took 6 bases from V and 7 from J; bases not matched to a gene: 8. Germline V gene sequence: CDR1 MDHEN, CDR2 SYDVKM. The CDR3 is 14 residues long.

This clone was observed a single time. This rearrangement joins TRBV25-1 to TRBJ2-1, with 12 positions matching TRBD2. V dropped 10 bases and J dropped 1; count of bases not matched to a gene: 5. Germline-derived CDR1 and CDR2 are MGHDK and SYGVNS. The CDR3 sequence is 15 residues long. The DNA of the CDR3 is TGTGCCACCCGGACTAGCGGGATGTCCTACAATGAGCAGTTCTTC. Amino acid sequence: CATRTSGMSYNEQFF. Using reference TRBV25-1 and TRBJ2-1 for the parts outside the CDR3, the full variable domain is EADIYQTPRYLVIGTGKKITLECSQTMGHDKMYWYQQDPGMELHLIHYSYGVNSTEKGDLSSESTVSRIRTEHFPLTLESARPSHTSQYLCATRTSGMSYNEQFFGPGTRLTVL.

This CDR3 reads CASSSGTEAFF. Written as DNA, the CDR3 is TGTGCCAGCAGTTCGGGGACAGAAGCTTTCTTT. The chain uses TRBV11-3 and TRBJ1-1; D is possibly TRBD1 (6 bases). CDR1 SGHNT and CDR2 YENEEA come from the germline V gene. This CDR3 spans 11 amino acids. V was shortened by 6 bases and J by 8 bases, with 10 bases between the two germline ends.

The table lists this clone with a few counts. The V call is TRBV9, the J call TRBJ2-1; TRBD1 matches at 7 bases. CDR3 length: 14 amino acids. J was trimmed by 7 bases and V by 2 bases; bases with no gene match: 6. Germline CDR1 reads SGDLS; CDR2 reads YYNGEE. The CDR3 region has the DNA TGTGCCAGCAGCGTCAGGGGGTTAGGGAATGAGCAGTTCTTC. Its translation: CASSVRGLGNEQFF.

This sequence joins TRBV10-3 and TRBJ1-1, with D perhaps TRBD1 (6 bases). Germline V gene data show CDR1 as ENHRY and CDR2 as SYGVKD. V lost 7 bases and J lost 5, with 17 bases in between. The CDR3 is made up of 14 amino acids. The CDR3 bases are TGTGCCATCATGGGGCAGGGGCGAAAAACTGAAGCTTTCTTT. Its protein product is CAIMGQGRKTEAFF.

This clone was seen only a few times. V is TRBV6-5 and J is TRBJ1-4; D remains ambiguous. This CDR3 has 14 amino acids. From germline, CDR1 is MNHEY and CDR2 SVGAGI. V gave up 4 bases and J gave up 7 bases, with 13 bases separating them. The DNA of the CDR3 is TGTGCCAGCAGTTTATGGGGAGGTGGTGAAAAACTGTTTTTT. This encodes CASSLWGGGEKLFF.

This rearrangement joins TRBV28 to TRBJ1-3; the D is unclear. CDR1 MDHEN and CDR2 SYDVKM come from the germline V gene. V was shortened by 6 bases and J by 4 bases, with 10 bases between the two germline ends. The CDR3 sequence is 13 residues long. The CDR3 sequence is CASRMLQGNTIYF. Here the CDR3 DNA reads TGTGCCAGCAGGATGTTACAGGGAAACACCATATATTTT.

The chain carries TRBV23-1 and TRBJ2-7, with D possibly being TRBD2 (5 bases). TRBV23-1 is treated as an ORF (open reading frame) with a function not yet certain. The CDR3 contains 19 residues. The V and J ends lost 7 bases and 1 base respectively, with 29 bases between them. The CDR3 DNA sequence: TGCGCCAGCATTAATAGTTTGGTTGCGGGCTGGTGGGTTTCCTACGAGCAGTACTTC. The encoded protein is CASINSLVAGWWVSYEQYF.

The V and J genes are TRBV7-2 and TRBJ2-2; 8 bases fit TRBD1. This CDR3 comprises 15 residues. The trim removed 3 bases at V and 1 base at J, leaving 1 base unmatched. Germline values: CDR1 SGHTA, CDR2 FQGNSA. The CDR3 sequence: CASSFGQGNTGELFF. CDR3 nucleotide sequence: TGTGCCAGCAGCTTTGGACAGGGGAACACCGGGGAGCTGTTTTTT.

This chain links TRBV15 with TRBJ1-5; TRBD1 aligns across 8 bases. Germline CDR1 is LNHNV and CDR2 is YYDKDF (reference sequence). CDR3 length: 16 residues. V shed 1 base and J 4 bases; nucleotides not matched to a gene: 6. CDR3 DNA sequence: TGTGCCACCAGCAGAGGTCAGGGGACAGGTAATCAGCCCCAGCATTTT. Translation: CATSRGQGTGNQPQHF.

The chain has TRBV7-2 and TRBJ1-1, with 7 bases fitting TRBD1. J gave up 1 base and V 1 base, and 0 bases lay outside the gene matches. Germline V lookup: CDR1 SGHTA, CDR2 FQGNSA. This CDR3 comprises 14 residues. The CDR3 region has the DNA TGTGCCAGCAGCTTAGGGGACAGGAACACTGAAGCTTTCTTT. Translation: CASSLGDRNTEAFF.

V usage is TRBV2 and J usage is TRBJ2-7; TRBD2 aligns across 7 bases. The CDR3 has 13 amino acids. CDR1 and CDR2 (germline): SNHLY, FYNNEI. V shed 0 bases, J shed 9 bases, and the junction held 5 bases outside the gene matches. This CDR3 reads CASSEALTGGQYF. The CDR3 coding sequence is TGTGCCAGCAGTGAAGCGCTTACGGGGGGGCAGTACTTC.